These 27 T cell receptor beta chains came from one sample sequenced in a study of cytomegalovirus exposure and HLA in healthy donors. Primers included in the PCR were 60 Vbeta and 13 Jbeta primers. Clones were sequenced by immunoSEQ multiplex PCR, and TCRdb holds only the in-frame ones, with some missing. Altogether 95,000 to 100,000 clones are present, approximately 76% being singletons, with the ten largest covering around a fifth. The sequencing sample was made of PBMCs. Source of these receptors: a woman aged 55-69 years in good health and CMV-seropositive.

This clone is a singleton in its sample. The gene calls are TRBV6-1 and TRBJ2-6, with TRBD2 as a possible D gene (6 bases). V lost 3 bases to trimming and J lost 4 bases, with 19 bases between them. The CDR3 is made up of 18 amino acids. Germline V CDR1 and CDR2: MNHNS, SASEGT. CDR3 in DNA: TGTGCCAGCAGTGATCTGGGGGTTGGAGGGTTAGGGGCCAACGTCCTGACTTTC. Translated: CASSDLGVGGLGANVLTF.

This rearrangement joins TRBV28 to TRBJ2-3; TRBD1 matches 10 bases. Germline CDR1 is MDHEN and CDR2 is SYDVKM. The CDR3 sequence is 16 residues long. The V and J ends lost 7 bases and 4 bases, in that order; junction bases with no gene match: 11. CDR3 bases: TGTGCCAGCACCAGACCGGGACAGGGGAGACCAGATACGCAGTATTTT. The encoded protein is CASTRPGQGRPDTQYF.

The chain recombines TRBV6-5 with TRBJ1-2; no clear D. The V and J ends lost 0 bases and 4 bases respectively, with 6 bases between them. Germline CDR1 MNHEY, CDR2 SVGAGI. CDR3 length equals 13 residues. In nucleotides, the CDR3 is TGTGCCAGCAGTTACTCGAGGTCCTATGGCTACACCTTC. This sequence encodes CASSYSRSYGYTF.

V gene TRBV6-5 combines with J gene TRBJ2-5, with D possibly being TRBD1 (7 bases). The J call could be wrong; TRBJ2-7 is a better fit for the DNA end. This CDR3 region has 13 residues. Germline V CDR1 and CDR2: MNHEY, SVGAGI. CDR3 sequence (DNA): TGTGCCAGCAGGGCGGGACAGTTCTACGAGCAGTACTTC. It encodes CASRAGQFYEQYF.

The chain carries TRBV30 and TRBJ2-7, with unresolved D. The V end lost 7 bases, the J end lost 4 bases, and 11 bases lay between the germline ends. Looked up from germline, CDR1 is GTSNPN and CDR2 is SVGIG (reference sequence). This CDR3 contains 11 residues. In nucleotides, the CDR3 is TGTGCCTCGATCCATGCGTACGAGCAGTACTTC. It encodes CASIHAYEQYF.

The V and J genes are TRBV7-3 and TRBJ2-3, with TRBD2 matching 10 bases. The CDR3 length is 16 residues. Germline V gene data show CDR1 as SGHTA and CDR2 as FQGTGA. Germline trimming cut 5 bases from V and 0 bases from J; bases unmatched to any gene: 5. CDR3 sequence reads: CASSPIAGGSTDTQYF. The CDR3 region has the DNA TGTGCCAGCAGCCCCATAGCGGGAGGTAGCACAGATACGCAGTATTTT.

The rearrangement joins TRBV30 to TRBJ1-1, with TRBD1 matching 7 bases. V was pared by 4 bases and J by 2 bases, with 10 bases of the junction left unmatched. Per the germline V gene, CDR1 is GTSNPN and CDR2 is SVGIG (reference sequence). The CDR3 consists of 15 residues. The CDR3 region is CAWNRKGTVNTEAFF. CDR3 nucleotide sequence: TGTGCCTGGAACCGCAAGGGGACAGTTAACACTGAAGCTTTCTTT.

This clone showed up just once. V is TRBV9 and J is TRBJ2-1; D not certain. The V end was cut by 1 base, the J end by 6 bases, with 8 bases between. The CDR3 is made up of 13 amino acids. CDR1 is SGDLS, CDR2 YYNGEE, per germline. Here the CDR3 reads CASSVSLGNEQFF. The CDR3 nucleotides read TGTGCCAGCAGCGTAAGTCTCGGCAATGAGCAGTTCTTC.

The chain joins TRBV7-3 to TRBJ1-1; unclear D gene. V lost 3 bases, J lost 1 base, and 9 bases lay in between. The CDR3 has 14 residues. Germline lookup yields CDR1 SGHTA and CDR2 FQGTGA. The CDR3 nucleotides are TGTGCCAGCAGCTTCGACGGGGAGAACACTGAAGCTTTCTTT. Translated, it gives CASSFDGENTEAFF.

This chain links TRBV7-2 with TRBJ2-7, with TRBD2 matching over 7 bases. The CDR3 is 17 amino acids. V shed 0 bases and J 7 bases; nucleotides not matched to a gene: 15. The germline gives CDR1 SGHTA, CDR2 FQGNSA. This CDR3 is CASSLAAGEEGLREQYF. In DNA, the CDR3 is TGTGCCAGCAGCTTAGCGGCGGGAGAGGAGGGTTTACGTGAGCAGTACTTC.

The chain couples TRBV30 to TRBJ2-7; 7 bases line up with TRBD2. The CDR3 extends over 14 amino acids. Trimming cost V 2 bases and J 5 bases; bases outside gene matches: 9. The germline gives CDR1 GTSNPN, CDR2 SVGIG (reference sequence). Here the CDR3 reads CAWSRAGGSHEQYF. The CDR3 DNA reads TGTGCCTGGAGTAGGGCGGGCGGGAGCCACGAGCAGTACTTC.

This clone turned up a few times. At one end, the junction sequence differs from germline, possibly due to a read error. V gene TRBV6-1 combines with J gene TRBJ1-4, with a possible D match to TRBD1 (5 bases). CDR3 length: 14 amino acids. CDR1 MNHNS and CDR2 SASEGT come from the germline V gene. CDR3 sequence reads: CASRRTFDSEELFF. The DNA of the CDR3 is TGTGCCAGCAGACGGACATTCGACAGTGAAGAACTGTTTTTT.

The chain combines TRBV2 with TRBJ2-1; D perhaps matches TRBD2 (5 bases). V was shortened by 1 base and J by 0 bases, with 7 bases between the two germline ends. The CDR3 is 15 amino acids. The germline gives CDR1 SNHLY, CDR2 FYNNEI. The CDR3 DNA follows: TGTGCCAGCAGTGAAGGGAGGAGCTCCTACAATGAGCAGTTCTTC. This gives the protein CASSEGRSSYNEQFF.

The CDR3 DNA is TGTGCCTGGAGTAAACGGCGGGCGGGGGAAAGTCCGTACTTC. It codes for CAWSKRRAGESPYF. This sequence joins TRBV30 and TRBJ2-5, with 7 bases matching TRBD2. Germline CDR1 GTSNPN, CDR2 SVGIG (reference sequence). V dropped 2 bases and J dropped 13; count of bases not matched to a gene: 16. The CDR3 length is 14 residues.

The chain couples TRBV29-1 to TRBJ1-3; D may match TRBD1 or TRBD2 (5 bases each). The J call may be mistaken, given a closer DNA end match to TRBJ2-2. In germline, CDR1 is SQVTM, CDR2 ANQGSEA. This CDR3 is built from 12 residues. The CDR3 loop reads CSVWDRGGELFF. The DNA for the CDR3 is TGCAGCGTTTGGGACCGAGGCGGGGAGCTGTTTTTT.

The chain is built from TRBV15 and TRBJ2-7; 11 bases map to TRBD2. The germline V gene has CDR1 LNHNV and CDR2 YYDKDF (reference sequence). The V segment lost 5 bases and the J segment 4 bases; nucleotides outside the gene matches: 10. This CDR3 comprises 16 residues. CDR3: CATSGYTSGRKYEQYF. CDR3 nucleotides: TGTGCCACCAGCGGGTACACTAGCGGGAGAAAGTACGAGCAGTACTTC. Together with reference TRBV15 and TRBJ2-7, the CDR3 gives the full variable domain: DAMVIQNPRYQVTQFGKPVTLSCSQTLNHNVMYWYQQKSSQAPKLLFHYYDKDFNNEADTPDNFQSRRPNTSFCFLDIRSPGLGDTAMYLCATSGYTSGRKYEQYFGPGTRLTVT.

The J gene is TRBJ2-7, the V gene TRBV19; D may be TRBD2 (5 bases). The CDR3 consists of 14 residues. The V gene lost 4 bases and the J gene lost 3 bases, with 13 bases spanning the gap. Germline assignment: CDR1 LNHDA and CDR2 SQIVND (reference sequence). CDR3 in amino acids: CASSRVGGGYEQYF. The CDR3 DNA reads as TGTGCCAGTAGTAGAGTTGGAGGAGGCTACGAGCAGTACTTC.

Comment on this clone: The junction departs from germline at one end; a sequencing error may be responsible. The chain employs TRBV7-7 and TRBJ2-5; D is possibly TRBD1 (6 bases). There are 14 residues in the CDR3. Germline lookup yields CDR1 SSHAT and CDR2 FNYEAQ (reference sequence). CDR3 nucleotides: TGTGCTAGCAGCTTTTCGGACAGCCAAGAGACCCAGTACTTC. Its protein product is CASSFSDSQETQYF. The variable domain in full, with the rest retrieved from reference TRBV7-7 and TRBJ2-5, is GAGVSQSPRYKVTKRGQDVTLRCDPISSHATLYWYQQALGQGPEFLTYFNYEAQPDKSGLPSDRFSAERPEGSISTLTIQRTEQRDSAMYRCASSFSDSQETQYFGPGTRLLVL.

The chain combines TRBV6-5 with TRBJ2-5, with TRBD2 identical over 11 bases. V was clipped by 6 bases and J by 2 bases; unmatched bases: 5. The CDR3 consists of 15 residues. Germline CDR1 and CDR2: MNHEY and SVGAGI. The CDR3 spells CASSLTSGVQETQYF. As DNA, the CDR3 is TGTGCCAGCAGCCTGACTAGCGGGGTACAAGAGACCCAGTACTTC.

J is TRBJ2-1 and V is TRBV5-6; 9 positions match TRBD1. Looked up from germline, CDR1 is SGHDT and CDR2 is YYEEEE. The CDR3 totals 16 residues. Trimming cost V 4 bases and J 6 bases; bases outside gene matches: 11. The CDR3 loop is CASSGNRGRTGNEQFF. CDR3 in DNA: TGTGCCAGCAGCGGTAACAGGGGGCGAACGGGCAATGAGCAGTTCTTC.

This clone occurred once. This chain joins TRBV15 and TRBJ1-4, with D hard to call. The germline V gene encodes CDR1 LNHNV and CDR2 YYDKDF (reference sequence). Deletions cut 0 bases from V and 0 bases from J, with 14 bases between. The CDR3 length is 18 residues. CDR3 nucleotide sequence: TGTGCCACCAGCAGAGACCCTACCAGGTTTGCAACTAATGAAAAACTGTTTTTT. This sequence encodes CATSRDPTRFATNEKLFF.

This chain uses TRBV20-1 with TRBJ2-3; D uncertain. CDR3 length: 11 amino acids. Germline CDR1 DFQATT, CDR2 SNEGSKA (reference sequence). CDR3 residues: CSDTDSYTQYF. CDR3 DNA sequence: TGCAGCGATACTGACTCTTATACGCAGTATTTT.

This clone was seen more than once but under ten times. CDR3 DNA sequence: TGTGCCAGCAGTATCAGGGATGAAAAACTGTTTTTT. It codes for CASSIRDEKLFF. The chain has TRBV6-1 and TRBJ1-4; TRBD1 is a possible D gene (5 bases). Germline V gives CDR1 MNHNS, CDR2 SASEGT. Trimming stripped 5 bases from V and 6 bases from J, with 7 bases between. The CDR3 sequence is 12 residues long.

J is TRBJ2-3 and V is TRBV6-6; D perhaps matches TRBD1 (6 bases). The germline V gene has CDR1 MNHNY and CDR2 SVGAGI (reference sequence). V was pared by 4 bases and J by 2 bases, with 10 bases between. The length of the CDR3 is 14 residues. CDR3: CASSSGTLTDTQYF. The CDR3, as DNA: TGTGCCAGCAGTTCTGGGACACTCACAGATACGCAGTATTTT.

The chain is built from TRBV4-2 and TRBJ1-5; 8 bases line up with TRBD1. The CDR3 is 16 residues long. Germline V gene sequence: CDR1 LGHNA, CDR2 YNFKEQ. The ends lost 0 bases at V and 4 bases at J; junction bases unmatched: 5. The CDR3 DNA follows: TGTGCCAGCAGCCAAGATAGGACAGGGAGAAATCAGCCCCAGCATTTT. This gives the protein CASSQDRTGRNQPQHF.

The gene calls are TRBV14 and TRBJ2-1; 14 bases align to TRBD2. V was pared by 4 bases and J by 9 bases, with 2 bases of the junction left unmatched. The CDR3 runs 14 residues. Looked up from germline, CDR1 is SGHDN and CDR2 is FVKESK. This chain's CDR3 is CASSPGTSGSEQFF. The DNA of the CDR3 is TGTGCCAGCAGCCCCGGGACTAGCGGGAGTGAGCAGTTCTTC.

The chain employs TRBV12-5 and TRBJ1-4; perhaps TRBD1 as D (5 bases). Per germline, CDR1 LGHNT and CDR2 FRNRAP. The CDR3 consists of 14 residues. Between the trimmed V and J ends, which lost 4 bases and 5 bases, there was a span of 11 bases. CDR3 coding DNA: TGTGCTAGTGGTTGGCGGGACCGAAATGAAAAACTGTTTTTT. Its protein is CASGWRDRNEKLFF.